Listed below are T cell receptor beta chains from one sample, sequenced in a study of graft-versus-host responses after intestinal transplantation. Profiled with immunoSEQ multiplex PCR; TCRdb holds only in-frame clones, not every one. Of tens of thousands of clones listed, 90% to 95% are singletons. Sequencing used PBMCs, obtained around 27 months after a first intestinal transplant, on the day of a second. The receptor source for this set is a human patient who received an intestinal transplant, so some T cells may come from the graft donor. Each CDR3 is given with its conserved first and last residue. The D gene is left open where the match is weak. For some rows the clone size is stated as once, few or many, or as a class when expanded; others skip it.

v_gene	d_gene	abundance	j_gene	CDR3nt	CDR3aa
TRBV6-5	TRBD1	NA	TRBJ1-2	TGTGCCAGCAGTTACCGGGACAGGGTTGGCTACACCTTC	CASSYRDRVGYTF
TRBV30	NA	NA	TRBJ2-7	TGTGCCTGGAGTGACCCTAAGGGCGTCTACGAGCAGTACTTC	CAWSDPKGVYEQYF
TRBV7-9	NA	NA	TRBJ2-2	TGTGCCAGCAGCTTAGGCCGCGGGGATCGGAACACCGGGGAGCTGTTTTTT	CASSLGRGDRNTGELFF
TRBV7-6	NA	NA	TRBJ2-7	TGTGCCAGCAGCTTAGAACGGTCCTACGAGCAGTACTTC	CASSLERSYEQYF
TRBV10-1	NA	NA	TRBJ2-3	TGCGCCAGCAGTCAGACAGGACACCTTAGAGTCGCAGATACGCAGTATTTT	CASSQTGHLRVADTQYF
TRBV7-9	TRBD2	NA	TRBJ2-1	TGTGCCAGCAGCTCCCTCGGGACTAACAACAATGAGCAGTTCTTC	CASSSLGTNNNEQFF
TRBV2	TRBD1	NA	TRBJ2-2	TGTGCCACGGACAGGGCCCCCTATGGAACCGGGGAGCTGTTTTTT	CATDRAPYGTGELFF
TRBV30	NA	NA	TRBJ2-2	TGTGCCTGGAGTGTAATTCCCGGGGAGCTGTTTTTT	CAWSVIPGELFF
TRBV28	TRBD2	NA	TRBJ2-3	TGTGCCAGCAGTCCCCCACGCGGGAGAGACACAGATACGCAGTATTTT	CASSPPRGRDTDTQYF
TRBV27	NA	NA	TRBJ2-5	TGTGCCAGCAGTTTTCGACAGAGAGGAGGCCAAGAGACCCAGTACTTC	CASSFRQRGGQETQYF
TRBV19	NA	NA	TRBJ1-1	TGTGCCAGTGAAGGGGGGTCTAATACTGCTGAAGCTTTCTTT	CASEGGSNTAEAFF
TRBV9	NA	once	TRBJ2-1	TGTGCCAGCAGCGTAACCTACAATGAGCAGTTCTTC	CASSVTYNEQFF
TRBV9	TRBD2	NA	TRBJ2-1	TGTGCCAGCAGCCCCACCCCCCTAGTGCTAGCGGGAGTAAATGAGCAGTTCTTC	CASSPTPLVLAGVNEQFF
TRBV5-1	TRBD2	NA	TRBJ2-7	TGCGCCAGCACCTTAGGGTCTAGCGGGAGTACAGCGCAGTACTTC	CASTLGSSGSTAQYF
TRBV21-1	NA	NA	TRBJ2-7	TGTGCCGGGGCCGGGACAGGGCGTGCTTACGAGCAGTACTTC	CAGAGTGRAYEQYF
TRBV6-5	NA	NA	TRBJ1-2	TGTGCCAGCAGTTACGAGGGCAGAGCTACTAACTATGGCTACACCTTC	CASSYEGRATNYGYTF
TRBV15	NA	NA	TRBJ2-7	TGTGCCACCAGCAGCCTCCGAGTGGCGAGCTCCTACGAGCAGTACTTC	CATSSLRVASSYEQYF
TRBV30	TRBD2	few	TRBJ2-7	TGTGCCTGGGGGACTACCCAGTACGAGCAGTACTTC	CAWGTTQYEQYF
TRBV19	TRBD2	NA	TRBJ2-3	TGTGCCAGTAGTATGGGGTCGACGGCGGGAGGGCCCGGGGCAGATACGCAGTATTTT	CASSMGSTAGGPGADTQYF
TRBV6-5	TRBD1	few	TRBJ2-7	TGTGCCAGCAGTCCCCGGACAGGGGATCTCTACGAGCAGTACTTC	CASSPRTGDLYEQYF
TRBV2	NA	NA	TRBJ1-6	TGTGCCAGCAGTGATTCGGGGGATAATTCACCCCTCCACTTT	CASSDSGDNSPLHF
TRBV19	NA	NA	TRBJ2-1	TGTGCCAGTAGTGTCGGGATTCGGGGGTACAATGAGCAGTTCTTC	CASSVGIRGYNEQFF
TRBV11-3	NA	NA	TRBJ1-1	TGTGCCAGCAGGCTCACCCGGGGGGGGAACACTGAAGCTTTCTTT	CASRLTRGGNTEAFF
TRBV6-4	NA	NA	TRBJ1-1	TGTGCCAGCAGTGACTCGCGGGGGGCGAGGGCTTTCTTT	CASSDSRGARAFF
TRBV5-1	NA	NA	TRBJ2-3	TGCGCCAGCACCTCGGTCTACTCGATCGGCACAGATACGCAGTATTTT	CASTSVYSIGTDTQYF
TRBV7-9	TRBD1	NA	TRBJ1-5	TGTGCCAGCAGCTTGCCCGGGACAGGGAGTCAGCCCCAGCATTTT	CASSLPGTGSQPQHF
TRBV9	NA	NA	TRBJ2-3	TGTGCCAGCAGCGTCGGAGATACGCAGTATTTT	CASSVGDTQYF
TRBV15	TRBD2	few	TRBJ2-3	TGTGCCACCAGCAGAACTAGCGGGGGGGCATATACGCAGTATTTT	CATSRTSGGAYTQYF
TRBV28	TRBD2	NA	TRBJ2-3	TGTGCCAGCCCTCCGACTAGCGGGAGTTCCGAACCAGATACGCAGTATTTT	CASPPTSGSSEPDTQYF
TRBV7-9	NA	NA	TRBJ2-3	TGTGCCAGCAGCTCCGAGGGTGCTAGGGATACGCAGTATTTT	CASSSEGARDTQYF
TRBV5-1	NA	NA	TRBJ1-4	TGCGCCAGCAGGTTCGGGTCCGGAGAAAAACTGTTTTTT	CASRFGSGEKLFF
TRBV10-2	NA	NA	TRBJ1-5	TGCGCCAGCAGTTATACAGCGAAGCGGGGCAATCAGCCCCAGCATTTT	CASSYTAKRGNQPQHF
TRBV9	TRBD2	NA	TRBJ2-7	TGTGCCAGCAGCGTTAGCGGGAGTTGGATCAACGAGCAGTACTTC	CASSVSGSWINEQYF
TRBV6-5	NA	NA	TRBJ1-5	TGTGCCAGCAGTTACTCGAGGCTACAGGGTGGGCAGCCCCAGCATTTT	CASSYSRLQGGQPQHF
TRBV5-4	TRBD1	NA	TRBJ1-4	TGTGCCAGCTTCCGACAGGGGAATGAAAAACTGTTTTTT	CASFRQGNEKLFF
TRBV28	TRBD2	NA	TRBJ2-4	TGTGCCAGCAGTTCCCGGACTAGCGGGAGGGATGAAGTAGCCAAAAACATTCAGTACTTC	CASSSRTSGRDEVAKNIQYF
TRBV7-9	TRBD2	NA	TRBJ2-1	TGTGCCAGCAGCTTGCGGGAGCCCTTTAGCGGAAGCTCCTACAATGAGCAGTTCTTC	CASSLREPFSGSSYNEQFF
TRBV11-3	TRBD2	NA	TRBJ2-3	TGTGCCAGCAGCCCCCGGGGGGGTATTTCAGATACGCAGTATTTT	CASSPRGGISDTQYF
TRBV28	TRBD2	NA	TRBJ2-3	TGTGCCAGCAGCCGCAGCGGGGCTTTTACAGATACGCAGTATTTT	CASSRSGAFTDTQYF
TRBV25-1	NA	NA	TRBJ2-5	TGTGCCAGCAGTGATCGTGAGGCCCAAGAGACCCAGTACTTC	CASSDREAQETQYF
TRBV29-1	TRBD2	NA	TRBJ2-1	TGCAGCGTTGAAGGTAGCGGGAGGCCTCCTAGCTCCTACAATGAGCAGTTCTTC	CSVEGSGRPPSSYNEQFF
TRBV18	TRBD2	NA	TRBJ2-1	TGTGCCAGCTCACCACGTCTAGCGGATGGTGAGCAGTTCTTC	CASSPRLADGEQFF
TRBV10-1	TRBD2	NA	TRBJ2-5	TGCGCCAGCAGTGCGGGGGAAGCGGGGACTCAAGAGACCCAGTACTTC	CASSAGEAGTQETQYF
TRBV9	NA	NA	TRBJ1-2	TGTGCCAGCAGCGTCACACTCCAGGGGATCAGGGGCTACACCTTC	CASSVTLQGIRGYTF
TRBV9	NA	NA	TRBJ2-3	TGTGCCAGCAGCCCAGACTGGGTTAGCACAGATACGCAGTATTTT	CASSPDWVSTDTQYF
TRBV11-2	NA	NA	TRBJ2-7	TGTGCCAGCAGCTTATCGGCGGGCTACGAGCAGTACTTC	CASSLSAGYEQYF
TRBV28	NA	NA	TRBJ1-5	TGTGCCAGCAGTTTTTCCAGCAATCAGCCCCAGCATTTT	CASSFSSNQPQHF
TRBV6-5	TRBD1	NA	TRBJ1-2	TGTGCCAGCAGTGCCAGGACAGGGACGCACTATGACTACACCTTC	CASSARTGTHYDYTF
TRBV15	NA	NA	TRBJ2-5	TGTGCCACCCAGGCAGGGGGGGGCTTCCAAGAGACCCAGTACTTC	CATQAGGGFQETQYF
TRBV7-8	NA	NA	TRBJ1-2	TGTGCCAGCAGCACGACAGCCAGCTATGGCTACACCTTC	CASSTTASYGYTF
TRBV19	TRBD2	NA	TRBJ2-1	TGTGCCAGTATTGGTCTAGCGGGCGGCAATGAGCAGTTCTTC	CASIGLAGGNEQFF
TRBV11-2	NA	NA	TRBJ1-1	TGTGCCAGCAGCTCTCTGCGGGACACTGAAGCTTTCTTT	CASSSLRDTEAFF
TRBV10-1	NA	NA	TRBJ2-3	TGCGCCAGCAGTGATCGGTCAGGAGGGACAGATACGCAGTATTTT	CASSDRSGGTDTQYF
TRBV2	NA	NA	TRBJ1-1	TGTGCCAGCTCGAGGGAAGGGCGGGCTTTCTTT	CASSREGRAFF
TRBV2	TRBD1	few	TRBJ2-3	TGTGCCAAGGGACAGGTGGGTTCAGATACGCAGTATTTT	CAKGQVGSDTQYF
TRBV19	NA	once	TRBJ1-1	TGTGCCAGTAGTATAGAAGGGGTGGCGGCGCGGGAGGCTTTCTTT	CASSIEGVAAREAFF
TRBV6-4	TRBD1	once	TRBJ2-3	TGTGCCAGCAGCCTGGACAGGGGTGGAGATACGCAGTATTTT	CASSLDRGGDTQYF